The next 23 T cell receptor beta chains were all read from a single sample in a study of T cells in narcolepsy. The table came from immunoSEQ multiplex PCR; TCRdb's copy has only in-frame clones and leaves some out. In the table there are around 32,000 clones, 75% to 85% of which are singletons. Input material: CD45RA- memory CD4+ T cells from PBMCs. The receptors stem from a human donor with narcolepsy.

The CDR3 loop reads CASSLGGTETQYF. CDR3 coding DNA: TGTGCCAGCAGCTTGGGAGGGACAGAGACCCAGTACTTC. This sequence joins TRBV5-6 and TRBJ2-5; D might be TRBD1 or TRBD2, each matching 5 bases. V was cut by 0 bases and J by 4 bases, with 7 bases left in between. This CDR3 has 13 amino acids. Germline lookup yields CDR1 SGHDT and CDR2 YYEEEE.

The chain links TRBV6-5 to TRBJ2-3; no clear D. Germline V gene data show CDR1 as MNHEY and CDR2 as SVGAGI. This CDR3 has 14 amino acids. V was pared by 7 bases and J by 0 bases, with 11 bases between. DNA of the CDR3: TGTGCCAGCAATGGCGGCCCTAGCACAGATACGCAGTATTTT. This gives the protein CASNGGPSTDTQYF.

This chain joins TRBV6-6 and TRBJ1-5; 7 bases line up with TRBD1. CDR1 is MNHNY, CDR2 SVGAGI, per germline (reference sequence). V shed 5 bases, J shed 7 bases, and the junction held 8 bases outside the gene matches. This CDR3 has 14 residues. The CDR3 protein is CASSPTGVGQPQHF. The CDR3 nucleotides are TGTGCCAGCAGTCCCACAGGGGTAGGACAGCCCCAGCATTTT.

The chain is built from TRBV19 and TRBJ2-1; weak D call: TRBD2 (7 bases). Germline assignment: CDR1 LNHDA and CDR2 SQIVND (reference sequence). The CDR3 runs to 14 residues. Trimming removed 7 bases at V and 8 bases at J, with 18 bases between. The CDR3 DNA sequence: TGTGCCAGTACCCCTGGGGGGGCAGGGTATGAGCAGTTCTTC. Translation gives CASTPGGAGYEQFF. Full variable domain (outside the CDR3, taken from reference TRBV19 and TRBJ2-1): DGGITQSPKYLFRKEGQNVTLSCEQNLNHDAMYWYRQDPGQGLRLIYYSQIVNDFQKGDIAEGYSVSREKKESFPLTVTSAQKNPTAFYLCASTPGGAGYEQFFGPGTRLTVL.

The genes are TRBV7-8 and TRBJ1-2; 7 nucleotides line up with TRBD1. Germline V gene sequence: CDR1 SGHVS, CDR2 FQNEAQ. Unmatched junction bases numbered 7, after V lost 5 bases and J lost 4 bases. The CDR3 spans 14 residues. The CDR3: CASSLSQGGYGYTF. The CDR3 nucleotides are TGTGCCAGCAGCCTAAGTCAGGGGGGCTATGGCTACACCTTC.

The chain recombines TRBV5-1 with TRBJ1-5; D is undetermined. From germline, CDR1 is SGHRS and CDR2 YFSETQ. The CDR3 is 15 amino acids. V was trimmed by 0 bases and J by 0 bases, leaving 7 bases between them. The CDR3 DNA is TGCGCCAGCAGCTTGGGGGGTATTAGCAATCAGCCCCAGCATTTT. Translated, it gives CASSLGGISNQPQHF.

This chain connects TRBV6-1 to TRBJ1-1; perhaps TRBD1 as D (5 bases). The CDR3 runs 15 residues. In germline, CDR1 is MNHNS, CDR2 SASEGT. V lost 5 bases and J lost 0, with 13 bases in between. The CDR3 DNA is TGTGCCAGCAGTTTCCAACAGGACTTGAACACTGAAGCTTTCTTT. This gives the protein CASSFQQDLNTEAFF.

This chain links TRBV27 with TRBJ2-1, with 9 bases lining up with TRBD2. The J segment lost 7 bases and the V segment lost 4 bases, leaving 11 bases of the junction unmatched. The CDR3 extends over 16 amino acids. CDR1 and CDR2 (germline): MNHEY, SMNVEV (reference sequence). Here the CDR3 reads CASSYRAGGPGNEQFF. CDR3 DNA: TGTGCCAGCAGTTACCGGGCGGGAGGGCCGGGGAATGAGCAGTTCTTC.

The genes are TRBV5-1 and TRBJ1-4; D gene unclear. Per the germline V gene, CDR1 is SGHRS and CDR2 is YFSETQ. The V gene lost 5 bases and the J gene lost 0 bases, with 8 bases spanning the gap. The CDR3 has 14 residues. The CDR3 nucleotides read TGCGCCAGCAGTTATCAAGCAACTAATGAAAAACTGTTTTTT. The encoded protein is CASSYQATNEKLFF.

The chain has TRBV4-1 and TRBJ2-5; D remains unclear. Trimming took 1 base from V and 5 from J, leaving 20 bases between them. This CDR3 spans 17 amino acids. The V gene's germline CDR1 is MGHRA and CDR2 YSYEKL. The CDR3 here is CASSQVNLGFTGETQYF. The CDR3 DNA is TGCGCCAGCAGCCAAGTAAATTTAGGGTTTACCGGGGAGACCCAGTACTTC.

J is TRBJ2-1 and V is TRBV28, with D maybe TRBD2 (6 bases). This CDR3 is built from 14 residues. Germline V gene lookup returns CDR1 MDHEN and CDR2 SYDVKM. Trimming removed 8 bases from V and 5 bases from J, with 16 bases in between. As DNA, the CDR3 is TGTGCCAGCCGGTCAGATGGAGGGAACAATGAGCAGTTCTTC. This sequence encodes CASRSDGGNNEQFF.

The V and J genes are TRBV2 and TRBJ2-2; the match to TRBD1 covers 8 bases. The J segment lost 5 bases and the V segment lost 3 bases, leaving 5 bases of the junction unmatched. Germline CDR1 is SNHLY and CDR2 is FYNNEI. This CDR3 is 15 amino acids long. In DNA, the CDR3 is TGTGCCAGCAGTGAGATCAGGGGGCAGACCGGGGAGCTGTTTTTT. This translates into CASSEIRGQTGELFF. The whole variable domain, filled in from reference TRBV2 and TRBJ2-2, reads EPEVTQTPSHQVTQMGQEVILRCVPISNHLYFYWYRQILGQKVEFLVSFYNNEISEKSEIFDDQFSVERPDGSNFTLKIRSTKLEDSAMYFCASSEIRGQTGELFFGEGSRLTVL.

CDR3 in amino acids: CASSPGLAGASYNEQFF. The CDR3 DNA reads TGTGCCAGCAGCCCTGGACTAGCGGGAGCCTCCTACAATGAGCAGTTCTTC. The chain has TRBV13 and TRBJ2-1, with 13 bases lining up with TRBD2. V shed 5 bases and J 0 bases; nucleotides not matched to a gene: 4. Looked up from germline, CDR1 is PRHDT and CDR2 is FYEKMQ (reference sequence). The CDR3 loop spans 17 amino acids.

This clone was counted a few times. The rearrangement links TRBV7-9 to TRBJ1-4; tentatively, D is TRBD1 (6 bases). Germline V gene data show CDR1 as SEHNR and CDR2 as FQNEAQ (reference sequence). Trimming removed 4 bases from V and 8 bases from J, with 14 bases in between. This CDR3 is 14 amino acids long. The CDR3 DNA sequence: TGTGCCAGCAGCTCAAGAGGGGGAGGGGAAAAACTGTTTTTT. It is translated as CASSSRGGGEKLFF.

This chain connects TRBV7-9 to TRBJ1-1; D is uncertain. This CDR3 has 13 residues. Germline V gene lookup returns CDR1 SEHNR and CDR2 FQNEAQ (reference sequence). V dropped 6 bases and J dropped 3 bases, with 11 bases sitting between them. CDR3 bases: TGTGCCAGCAGTTACGAGTTGGACACTGAAGCTTTCTTT. Its translation is CASSYELDTEAFF.

The chain carries TRBV27 and TRBJ1-1, with 8 bases identical to TRBD1. V shed 7 bases, J shed 0 bases, and the junction held 4 bases outside the gene matches. This CDR3 is built from 14 residues. Germline assignment: CDR1 MNHEY and CDR2 SMNVEV (reference sequence). The CDR3 region is CASTETGVNTEAFF. The CDR3 nucleotides read TGTGCCAGCACCGAGACAGGGGTGAACACTGAAGCTTTCTTT.

V is TRBV5-1 and J is TRBJ2-5, with D perhaps matching TRBD1 or TRBD2 (5 bases each). V was pared by 3 bases and J by 5 bases, with 14 bases between. Germline CDR1 and CDR2: SGHRS and YFSETQ. The CDR3 length is 14 residues. The CDR3 bases are TGCGCCAGCAGCTCCGGGACCTCGAAGGAGACCCAGTACTTC. It yields the protein CASSSGTSKETQYF.

The V and J genes are TRBV2 and TRBJ2-3; 10 bases map to TRBD1. There are 14 residues in the CDR3. After removal of 8 bases from V and 4 bases from J, the junction contained 6 bases not matched to a gene. Germline CDR1 is SNHLY and CDR2 is FYNNEI. The chain's CDR3 is CASGRDRGPDTQYF. The CDR3 DNA sequence: TGTGCCAGCGGCCGGGACAGGGGCCCAGATACGCAGTATTTT.

The chain is built from TRBV5-1 and TRBJ2-1; D unclear. This CDR3 has 16 residues. From germline, CDR1 is SGHRS and CDR2 YFSETQ. V was cut by 0 bases and J by 4 bases, with 14 bases left in between. CDR3 in amino acids: CASSLESFSVYNEQFF. As DNA, the CDR3 is TGCGCCAGCAGCTTGGAATCGTTTTCCGTATACAATGAGCAGTTCTTC.

V gene TRBV5-6 combines with J gene TRBJ1-2; no reliable D call. Trimming took off 4 bases at V and 8 bases at J, with 15 bases between the two ends. The CDR3 has 13 residues. Germline V gene sequence: CDR1 SGHDT, CDR2 YYEEEE. The chain's CDR3 is CASSTRALEGYTF. Written as DNA, the CDR3 is TGTGCCAGCAGCACGCGGGCCCTGGAGGGCTACACCTTC.

The CDR3 nucleotides are TGTGCCAGCAGTATCTCTAGCTCCTACGAGCAGTACTTC. Translated, it gives CASSISSSYEQYF. The genes are TRBV6-1 and TRBJ2-7; D is unclear. The length of the CDR3 is 13 residues. CDR1 and CDR2 (germline): MNHNS, SASEGT. With 5 bases removed from V and 0 bases from J, the gap between germline ends came to 8 bases.

This rearrangement joins TRBV11-3 to TRBJ1-2, with D tentatively TRBD1 (6 bases). Germline-derived CDR1 and CDR2 are SGHNT and YENEEA. The CDR3 totals 17 residues. V lost 6 bases, J lost 3 bases, and 23 bases lay in between. In DNA, the CDR3 is TGTGCCAGCAGTCCTATCAGAAGGGGACAAGGTTACTATGGCTACACCTTC. Amino acids: CASSPIRRGQGYYGYTF.

The rearrangement joins TRBV7-9 to TRBJ1-4; D is perhaps TRBD1 (5 bases). V was cut by 3 bases and J by 3 bases, with 8 bases left in between. The CDR3 spans 14 residues. CDR1 and CDR2 (germline): SEHNR, FQNEAQ (reference sequence). Here the CDR3 DNA reads TGTGCCAGCAGCTTTCGACAGTCTAATGAAAAACTGTTTTTT. This codes for CASSFRQSNEKLFF.